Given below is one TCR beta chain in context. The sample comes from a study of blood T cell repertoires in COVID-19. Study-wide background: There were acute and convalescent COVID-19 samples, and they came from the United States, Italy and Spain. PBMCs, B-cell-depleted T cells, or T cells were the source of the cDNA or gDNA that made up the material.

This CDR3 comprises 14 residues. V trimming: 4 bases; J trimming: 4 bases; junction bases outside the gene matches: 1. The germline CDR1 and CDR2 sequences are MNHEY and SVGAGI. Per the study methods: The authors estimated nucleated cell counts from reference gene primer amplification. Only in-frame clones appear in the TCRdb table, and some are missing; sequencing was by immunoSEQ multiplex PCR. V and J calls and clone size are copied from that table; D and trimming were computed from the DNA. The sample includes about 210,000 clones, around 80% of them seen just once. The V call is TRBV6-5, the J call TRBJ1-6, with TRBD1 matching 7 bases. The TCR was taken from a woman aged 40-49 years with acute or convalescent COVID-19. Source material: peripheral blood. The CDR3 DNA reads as TGTGCCAGCAGTTTGGGACAGTATAATTCACCCCTCCACTTT. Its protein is CASSLGQYNSPLHF.